The entry that follows covers one T cell receptor (beta chain) sequence. The sample comes from a study of blood T cell repertoires in COVID-19. Study overall: Material from acute and convalescent COVID-19 was sourced from the United States, Italy and Spain. Sample material is recorded as cDNA or gDNA derived from T cells, B-cell-depleted T cells, or PBMCs.

Authors' data handling: Researchers report that nucleated cell counts were estimated from reference gene primer amplification. Data came from immunoSEQ multiplex PCR; TCRdb stores just in-frame clones and leaves some out. V, J and clone size reflect that table, while D and trimming were determined from the DNA. The sample consists of tens of thousands of clones, approximately 85% of them appearing once. This CDR3 region has 15 residues. J gave up 8 bases and V 1 base, and 7 bases lay outside the gene matches. CDR1 and CDR2 from the germline V gene are LGHDT and YNNKEL (reference sequence). The sequencing input was peripheral blood. This chain joins TRBV3-1 (or the pseudogene TRBV3-2) and TRBJ2-1; 8 bases line up with TRBD2. This TCR came from a human donor in a cohort sampled during active COVID-19. This chain's CDR3 is CASSQGSGGPDEQFF. CDR3 coding DNA: TGTGCCAGCAGCCAAGGATCGGGGGGGCCCGATGAGCAGTTCTTC.